This T cell receptor (beta chain) was documented in a study of Ad26.COV2.S vaccination and SARS-CoV-2 variants. Method: immunoSEQ multiplex PCR; TCRdb's copy keeps in-frame clones and lacks some. The repertoire includes a few hundred thousand clones, about nine tenths of them detected once, and 12% sits in the top ten. Germline assignment: CDR1 SGHTA and CDR2 FQGNSA. Trimming pared 3 bases from V and 4 bases from J, leaving 16 bases between. This CDR3 contains 16 residues. As to treatment: over 15 received Ad26.COV2.S at low or high dose, single or two shots; roughly five received placebo; per-sample allocation not given. Sampling happened 63 days after the first vaccine or placebo injection.

Here the sequenced sample was peripheral blood, taken in a trial of Ad26.COV2.S vaccine versus placebo. The chain links TRBV7-2 to TRBJ1-5, with TRBD1 as a possible D gene (5 bases). This receptor was taken from a person between 18 and 65 years old who received the Ad26.COV2.S COVID-19 vaccine or a placebo. The CDR3 DNA is TGTGCCAGCAGCTTGCTGGGTGAGGGGTTAAATCAGCCCCAGCATTTT. Translation gives CASSLLGEGLNQPQHF.